Shown below are 28 T cell receptor beta chains from a single sample sequenced in a study of shared clonotypes between healthy human individuals. Naivety among CD8 cells was defined by CD45RO negativity and positive CCR7 selection, thereby excluding terminally differentiated effector memory CD45RA+ cells. Using immunoSEQ multiplex PCR, the repertoire was profiled, and TCRdb retains in-frame clones only, with some absent. Counted here are hundreds of thousands of clones, roughly 98% occurring once; the ten biggest clones make up 0.3%. The sequencing sample was made of naive CD8+ T cells sorted from blood. The receptors shown here come from a man aged 25 to 45 in good health.

Of note for this clone: Additional DNA sequences in this sample encode the identical CDR3. The gene calls are TRBV27 and TRBJ2-7; possibly TRBD1 for D (5 bases). The V and J ends lost 0 bases and 1 base respectively, with 7 bases between them. Germline V gene data show CDR1 as MNHEY and CDR2 as SMNVEV (reference sequence). This CDR3 is 14 amino acids long. The CDR3 here is CASSLSRQSYEQYF. The CDR3, as DNA: TGTGCCAGCAGTTTATCGCGACAGTCCTACGAGCAGTACTTC.

This sequence joins TRBV27 and TRBJ2-7; D is unresolved. V lost 4 bases and J 3 bases, leaving 13 bases between the germline ends. CDR3 length equals 14 residues. CDR1 and CDR2 (germline): MNHEY, SMNVEV (reference sequence). The CDR3 reads CASSSYRVHYEQYF. In DNA, the CDR3 is TGTGCCAGCAGTTCGTATCGAGTTCACTACGAGCAGTACTTC.

The table lists this clone with a count of one. The chain recombines TRBV2 with TRBJ1-4, with D maybe TRBD1 (6 bases). Trimming took 6 bases from V and 7 from J, leaving 12 bases between them. CDR1 SNHLY and CDR2 FYNNEI come from the germline V gene. The CDR3 runs to 13 residues. CDR3 in amino acids: CASRAVGGEKLFF. In DNA, the CDR3 is TGTGCCAGCAGGGCGGTAGGGGGTGAAAAACTGTTTTTT. Filled out from reference TRBV2 and TRBJ1-4, the complete variable domain reads EPEVTQTPSHQVTQMGQEVILRCVPISNHLYFYWYRQILGQKVEFLVSFYNNEISEKSEIFDDQFSVERPDGSNFTLKIRSTKLEDSAMYFCASRAVGGEKLFFGSGTQLSVL.

This chain connects TRBV5-1 to TRBJ1-1; TRBD1 aligns across 10 bases. Germline V gene data show CDR1 as SGHRS and CDR2 as YFSETQ. The trim removed 0 bases at V and 4 bases at J, leaving 3 bases unmatched. This CDR3 comprises 15 residues. CDR3 DNA sequence: TGCGCCAGCAGCTTGGCGGACAGGGGGTTCACTGAAGCTTTCTTT. Its translation is CASSLADRGFTEAFF.

The chain combines TRBV29-1 with TRBJ2-1, with unresolved D. The V gene lost 1 base and the J gene lost 2 bases, with 9 bases spanning the gap. Germline V gene lookup returns CDR1 SQVTM and CDR2 ANQGSEA. The CDR3 spans 14 residues. The CDR3 DNA follows: TGCAGCGTTGAAGGGCTGGGAACCTACAATGAGCAGTTCTTC. This codes for CSVEGLGTYNEQFF.

DNA of the CDR3: TGTGCCAGCAGTCACGGGACTAGCGGACCTCCCTACGAGCAGTACTTC. Protein: CASSHGTSGPPYEQYF. This chain links TRBV27 with TRBJ2-7, with 11 bases identical to TRBD2. The V segment lost 5 bases and the J segment 2 bases; nucleotides outside the gene matches: 8. Germline CDR1 and CDR2: MNHEY and SMNVEV (reference sequence). This CDR3 contains 16 residues.

V gene TRBV28 combines with J gene TRBJ1-2; D unclear. Trimming cost V 7 bases and J 4 bases, with 10 bases left between them. Germline values: CDR1 MDHEN, CDR2 SYDVKM. The CDR3 is made up of 12 amino acids. DNA of the CDR3: TGTGCCAGCACCCAGACCTCCTATGGCTACACCTTC. Residues: CASTQTSYGYTF.

V usage is TRBV5-1 and J usage is TRBJ2-7; 7 nucleotides agree with TRBD1. Per germline, CDR1 SGHRS and CDR2 YFSETQ. The V and J ends lost 4 bases and 5 bases, in that order; junction bases with no gene match: 9. The CDR3 totals 14 residues. CDR3 DNA: TGCGCCAGCAGCCCTCAGGGACAGAACCACGAGCAGTACTTC. Translated: CASSPQGQNHEQYF.

This chain connects TRBV28 to TRBJ2-7, with D maybe TRBD1 (6 bases). Deletions cut 7 bases from V and 3 bases from J, with 16 bases between. The CDR3 covers 14 residues. Looked up from germline, CDR1 is MDHEN and CDR2 is SYDVKM. The CDR3 is CASNPPHRDYEQYF. The CDR3 DNA reads as TGTGCCAGCAACCCTCCCCACAGGGACTACGAGCAGTACTTC.

The V gene is TRBV4-1, the J gene TRBJ2-7; D is possibly TRBD1 (7 bases). Trimming left V 0 bases short and J 4 bases short, with 16 bases between. This CDR3 contains 16 residues. CDR1 and CDR2 (germline): MGHRA, YSYEKL. The CDR3 region is CASSQEDGGGAYEQYF. The CDR3 DNA reads TGCGCCAGCAGCCAAGAGGATGGAGGGGGCGCATACGAGCAGTACTTC.

The chain uses TRBV11-2 and TRBJ2-5, with a weak D call TRBD2 (5 bases). Trimming stripped 0 bases from V and 4 bases from J, with 18 bases between. Germline CDR1 reads SGHAT; CDR2 reads FQNNGV. This CDR3 has 17 residues. CDR3 residues: CASSLEALHSGLETQYF. The CDR3 DNA reads TGTGCCAGCAGCTTAGAAGCCTTACATTCGGGGTTAGAGACCCAGTACTTC. The entire variable domain, with the rest obtained from reference TRBV11-2 and TRBJ2-5, is as follows: EAGVAQSPRYKIIEKRQSVAFWCNPISGHATLYWYQQILGQGPKLLIQFQNNGVVDDSQLPKDRFSAERLKGVDSTLKIQPAKLEDSAVYLCASSLEALHSGLETQYFGPGTRLLVL.

This clone occurred once. The chain couples TRBV28 to TRBJ1-5; D not resolved. The CDR3 extends over 14 amino acids. V lost 0 bases, J lost 3 bases, and 6 bases lay in between. CDR1 MDHEN and CDR2 SYDVKM come from the germline V gene. CDR3 sequence: CASSLWQNNQPQHF. Here the CDR3 DNA reads TGTGCCAGCAGTTTATGGCAGAACAATCAGCCCCAGCATTTT.

The V and J genes are TRBV7-2 and TRBJ2-7; the D is unclear. Trimming removed 2 bases from V and 4 bases from J, with 9 bases in between. The CDR3 extends over 13 amino acids. CDR1 and CDR2 (germline): SGHTA, FQGNSA. The CDR3 DNA reads TGTGCCAGCAGCTTATTTCTTCGGTACGAGCAGTACTTC. Translation gives CASSLFLRYEQYF.

V gene TRBV2 combines with J gene TRBJ1-1; D is uncertain. Germline CDR1 reads SNHLY; CDR2 reads FYNNEI. The CDR3 consists of 12 residues. Trimming stripped 6 bases from V and 0 bases from J, with 5 bases between. CDR3 protein: CASSGMNTEAFF. CDR3 in DNA: TGTGCCAGCAGCGGAATGAACACTGAAGCTTTCTTT.

V is TRBV18 and J is TRBJ2-3, with 14 bases aligning to TRBD2. The germline gives CDR1 KGHSH, CDR2 LQKENI. The V and J ends lost 4 bases and 6 bases, in that order; junction bases with no gene match: 18. The CDR3 loop spans 20 amino acids. The CDR3 loop reads CASSLPGLAGESGVLDTQYF. In DNA, the CDR3 is TGTGCCAGCTCACTCCCGGGACTAGCGGGAGAATCCGGAGTTTTGGATACGCAGTATTTT. Using reference TRBV18 and TRBJ2-3 for the parts outside the CDR3, the full variable domain is NAGVMQNPRHLVRRRGQEARLRCSPMKGHSHVYWYRQLPEEGLKFMVYLQKENIIDESGMPKERFSAEFPKEGPSILRIQQVVRGDSAAYFCASSLPGLAGESGVLDTQYFGPGTRLTVL.

This chain joins TRBV7-8 and TRBJ2-1, with TRBD2 matching over 11 bases. The CDR3 contains 15 residues. Losses at the gene ends were 0 bases for V and 8 bases for J; bases not matched to a gene: 3. Germline V gene data show CDR1 as SGHVS and CDR2 as FQNEAQ. CDR3 loop: CASSLAASGRYEQFF. In nucleotides, the CDR3 is TGTGCCAGCAGCTTAGCGGCTAGCGGGAGGTATGAGCAGTTCTTC.

V usage is TRBV5-4 and J usage is TRBJ2-3; D not resolved. There are 15 residues in the CDR3. Trimming pared 7 bases from V and 4 bases from J, leaving 19 bases between. Germline CDR1 SGHNT, CDR2 YYREEE (reference sequence). The CDR3 region is CASGVGPGSADTQYF. DNA for the CDR3: TGTGCCAGCGGGGTAGGGCCGGGTTCCGCAGATACGCAGTATTTT.

The chain joins TRBV29-1 to TRBJ2-5; possibly TRBD1 or TRBD2 for D (6 bases each). Trimming left V 6 bases short and J 5 bases short, with 16 bases between. Germline V gives CDR1 SQVTM, CDR2 ANQGSEA. This CDR3 has 13 amino acids. In DNA form, the CDR3 reads TGCAGCGTACCCGGGGGCATTATCGAGACCCAGTACTTC. Translation gives CSVPGGIIETQYF.

The rearrangement joins TRBV7-2 to TRBJ2-7, with D possibly TRBD2 on 6 matching bases. From germline, CDR1 is SGHTA and CDR2 FQGNSA. V was pared by 5 bases and J by 3 bases, with 11 bases between. This CDR3 is built from 13 residues. The CDR3 DNA reads TGTGCCAGCAGCCCGCCGGGAGTCTACGAGCAGTACTTC. Translated, it gives CASSPPGVYEQYF.

The V gene is TRBV11-2, the J gene TRBJ2-7; 9 bases agree with TRBD1. Germline V lookup: CDR1 SGHAT, CDR2 FQNNGV. CDR3 length: 15 amino acids. Losses at the gene ends were 4 bases for V and 4 bases for J; bases not matched to a gene: 8. CDR3 residues: CASSSIGDRAYEQYF. In nucleotides, the CDR3 is TGTGCCAGCAGCTCGATCGGGGACAGGGCGTACGAGCAGTACTTC.

V gene TRBV9 combines with J gene TRBJ2-3; TRBD2 aligns across 10 bases. The CDR3 length is 15 residues. V gave up 4 bases and J gave up 2 bases; unmatched junction bases: 4. CDR1 and CDR2 (germline): SGDLS, YYNGEE. CDR3: CASSPGLADTDTQYF. CDR3 nucleotides: TGTGCCAGCAGCCCTGGACTAGCGGACACAGATACGCAGTATTTT. The entire variable domain, with the rest obtained from reference TRBV9 and TRBJ2-3, is as follows: DSGVTQTPKHLITATGQRVTLRCSPRSGDLSVYWYQQSLDQGLQFLIQYYNGEERAKGNILERFSAQQFPDLHSELNLSSLELGDSALYFCASSPGLADTDTQYFGPGTRLTVL.

The CDR3 DNA sequence: TGCGCCAGCACTCGCGGGGCGCGGGCGTCTCAAGAGACCCAGTACTTC. Its translation: CASTRGARASQETQYF. The chain combines TRBV5-1 with TRBJ2-5; tentatively, D is TRBD2 (6 bases). V was shortened by 6 bases and J by 2 bases, with 20 bases between the two germline ends. The CDR3 is 16 residues long. Germline V gene sequence: CDR1 SGHRS, CDR2 YFSETQ. The variable domain in full, completed from reference TRBV5-1 and TRBJ2-5, reads KAGVTQTPRYLIKTRGQQVTLSCSPISGHRSVSWYQQTPGQGLQFLFEYFSETQRNKGNFPGRFSGRQFSNSRSEMNVSTLELGDSALYLCASTRGARASQETQYFGPGTRLLVL.

This clone was seen a single time. The chain combines TRBV29-1 with TRBJ1-4; maybe TRBD1 (5 bases). The length of the CDR3 is 13 residues. Between the trimmed V and J ends, which lost 5 bases and 8 bases, there was a span of 15 bases. CDR1 is SQVTM, CDR2 ANQGSEA, per germline. This chain's CDR3 is CSVRSRVGEKLFF. The DNA for the CDR3 is TGCAGCGTTCGGAGCAGGGTGGGCGAAAAACTGTTTTTT.

The chain joins TRBV5-1 to TRBJ1-1; D ambiguous. V dropped 0 bases and J dropped 3 bases, with 6 bases sitting between them. The CDR3 totals 13 residues. Germline V lookup: CDR1 SGHRS, CDR2 YFSETQ. In DNA form, the CDR3 reads TGCGCCAGCAGCTTGGCACCTCACACTGAAGCTTTCTTT. Its translation: CASSLAPHTEAFF.

J is TRBJ2-7 and V is TRBV6-1, with 8 bases fitting TRBD1. Germline V gene lookup returns CDR1 MNHNS and CDR2 SASEGT. The CDR3 is 15 amino acids. The J segment lost 3 bases and the V segment lost 2 bases, leaving 6 bases of the junction unmatched. The DNA for the CDR3 is TGTGCCAGCAGTGAAATCGCAGGGGGCATCTACGAGCAGTACTTC. Protein product: CASSEIAGGIYEQYF.

CDR3 coding DNA: TGTGCCAGCAGCCTCCCGGGTGGAAATGAGCAGTTCTTC. As protein: CASSLPGGNEQFF. V is TRBV7-9 and J is TRBJ2-1, with D unclear. The CDR3 length is 13 residues. The germline V gene encodes CDR1 SEHNR and CDR2 FQNEAQ (reference sequence). V was cut by 5 bases and J by 7 bases, with 12 bases left in between. The complete variable domain, with remaining parts taken from reference TRBV7-9 and TRBJ2-1, reads DTGVSQNPRHKITKRGQNVTFRCDPISEHNRLYWYRQTLGQGPEFLTYFQNEAQLEKSRLLSDRFSAERPKGSFSTLEIQRTEQGDSAMYLCASSLPGGNEQFFGPGTRLTVL.

The gene calls are TRBV7-2 and TRBJ2-3; 7 bases are shared with TRBD2. This CDR3 is 14 amino acids long. J was trimmed by 7 bases and V by 2 bases; bases with no gene match: 6. Germline assignment: CDR1 SGHTA and CDR2 FQGNSA. The CDR3 bases are TGTGCCAGCAGCTTACGCGGGGGAGTCAATACGCAGTATTTT. It is translated as CASSLRGGVNTQYF.

The V gene is TRBV29-1, the J gene TRBJ2-3; no definite D call. Trimming took off 0 bases at V and 4 bases at J, with 2 bases between the two ends. In germline, CDR1 is SQVTM, CDR2 ANQGSEA. CDR3 length: 11 residues. The CDR3 loop reads CSVEEADTQYF. The CDR3 DNA follows: TGCAGCGTTGAAGAAGCAGATACGCAGTATTTT.